This record looks at one T cell receptor (beta chain) sequence and its context. This clonotype was counted many times. The antigen this receptor binds is unknown. No base quality values were provided; no much bigger clone lies one nucleotide off. The treatment or condition label on this specimen signifies: in vitro stimulation with specific CMV peptide epitopes to enrich CMV-specific T cells. Sequencer: Illumina HiSeq 1500. TCRdb reworked the public reads: Q25 trimming with fastp, MiXCR clone assembly, productive beta chains retained. Here each entry gathers all rows of one CDR3 protein and keeps the most common genes and DNA. In all, the sample holds 370,000 or so distinct CDR3 sequences, and approximately 30% of those were seen once. The top ten hold roughly 13% of the sample. This record belongs to a study of T cell repertoires in cytomegalovirus infection (dated by TCRdb to between 2018 and 2021). General notes on the study: The peptide stimulations were aimed at well-studied HLA-B-restricted epitopes as well as recently identified HLA-C-restricted CMV epitopes, whose presentation resists viral immunomodulation. Because public TCR beta signatures pointed to carriage of CMV infection together with the matching HLA type, the HLA type of each donor mattered for the analysis.

The full study reports these points: Cumulative frequency of public TCR beta family members discriminated carriers of CMV infection plus the relevant HLA type in this cohort and an independent approximately 370-donor cohort. In the ex vivo response, HLA-C-restricted CMV-specific TCR beta clonotypes were dominant, and in two of eight donors the single most frequent clonotype came from this HLA-C-restricted group.

The sequences come from cultured PBMCs, collected from culture after CMV antigen stimulation. The sequence derives from a human donor in good health (CMV status not recorded). Some clones in this sample may be carry-over from other donors' samples.

The CDR3 reads CASSLGDRISPLHF. The sequenced DNA: TGTGCCAGCAGCTTAGGGGACAGGATTTCACCCCTCCACTTT. The rearrangement combines TRBV7-2 with TRBJ1-6, and TRBD1 aligns with 8 junction nucleotides. Trimmed from V: 1 base; trimmed from J: 9 bases; junction bases lacking a gene match: 2. Based on the germline V gene, the CDR1 and CDR2 sequences are SGHTA and FQGNSA. There are 14 amino acids in the CDR3, from cysteine to phenylalanine inclusive. The retained sequence is limited to the CDR3, 42 bases, with the frame set at the first base.